This T cell receptor (beta chain) was sequenced in a study of CD8 T cells in ankylosing spondylitis. TCRdb reprocessed the 5' RACE reads via MiXCR and lists one record per CDR3 protein. Of fewer than 550,000 distinct CDR3 sequences in the sample, approximately 5% were seen once. This clonotype has at least ten counts. What it binds is unknown. Study results and caveats: For ankylosing spondylitis blood, a TCR beta motif of 7 or 8 highly homologous variants appeared characteristic.

Deletions cut 5 bases from V and 5 bases from J, with 9 bases between. The CDR3 runs 12 residues. Germline CDR1 is SGHAT and CDR2 is FQNNGV. The gene calls are TRBV11-2 and TRBJ2-5; D is undetermined. Sequencing was done on a sample of blood, either unsorted or a sorted T cell fraction (not recorded which). This receptor was obtained from a male donor with ankylosing spondylitis. CDR3 nucleotide sequence: TGTGCCAGCAGCCCCCCTTTTGAGACCCAGTACTTC. Protein product: CASSPPFETQYF.